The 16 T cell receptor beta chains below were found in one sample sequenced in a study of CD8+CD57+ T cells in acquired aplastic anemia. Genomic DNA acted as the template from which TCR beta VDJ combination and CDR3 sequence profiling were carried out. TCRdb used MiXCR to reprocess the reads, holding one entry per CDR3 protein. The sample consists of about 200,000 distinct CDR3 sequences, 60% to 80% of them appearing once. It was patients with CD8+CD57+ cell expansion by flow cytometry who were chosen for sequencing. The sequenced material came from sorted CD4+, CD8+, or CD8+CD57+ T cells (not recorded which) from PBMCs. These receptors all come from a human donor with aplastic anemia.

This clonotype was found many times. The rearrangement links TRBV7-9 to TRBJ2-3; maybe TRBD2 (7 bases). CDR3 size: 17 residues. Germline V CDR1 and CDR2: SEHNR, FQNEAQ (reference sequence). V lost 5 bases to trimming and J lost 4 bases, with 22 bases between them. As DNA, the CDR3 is TGTGCCAGCAGCCGTGGCCCCGGGGGGCTTGTCTCAGATACGCAGTATTTT. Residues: CASSRGPGGLVSDTQYF.

The CDR3 protein is CSAKLAGVNEQFF. The CDR3, as DNA: TGCAGTGCTAAACTAGCGGGGGTGAATGAGCAGTTCTTC. The chain employs TRBV20-1 and TRBJ2-1; 11 bases map to TRBD2. The CDR3 sequence is 13 residues long. The germline V gene has CDR1 DFQATT and CDR2 SNEGSKA (reference sequence). Germline trimming cut 4 bases from V and 7 bases from J; bases unmatched to any gene: 3.

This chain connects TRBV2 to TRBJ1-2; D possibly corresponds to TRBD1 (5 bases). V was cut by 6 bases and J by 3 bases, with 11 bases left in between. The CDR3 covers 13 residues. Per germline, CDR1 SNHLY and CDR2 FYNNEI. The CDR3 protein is CASRFGADYGYTF. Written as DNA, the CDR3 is TGTGCCAGCAGATTTGGGGCCGACTATGGCTACACCTTC.

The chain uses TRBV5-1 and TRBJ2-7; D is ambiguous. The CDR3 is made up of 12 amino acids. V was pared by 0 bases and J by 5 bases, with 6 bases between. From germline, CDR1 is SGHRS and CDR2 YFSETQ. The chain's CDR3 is CASSLDRNEQYF. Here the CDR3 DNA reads TGCGCCAGCAGCTTGGATCGCAACGAGCAGTACTTC.

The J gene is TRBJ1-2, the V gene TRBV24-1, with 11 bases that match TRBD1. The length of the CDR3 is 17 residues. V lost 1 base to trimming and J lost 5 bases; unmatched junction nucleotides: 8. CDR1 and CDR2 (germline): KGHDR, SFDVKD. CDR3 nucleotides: TGTGCCACCAGTGATTTTTCTGGGACAGGGGGTCGGTATGGCTACACCTTC. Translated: CATSDFSGTGGRYGYTF.

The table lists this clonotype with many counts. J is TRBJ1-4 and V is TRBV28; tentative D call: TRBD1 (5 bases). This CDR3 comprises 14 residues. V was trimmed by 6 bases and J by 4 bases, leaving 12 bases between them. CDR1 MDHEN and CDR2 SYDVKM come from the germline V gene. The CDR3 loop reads CASSRDGDNEKLFF. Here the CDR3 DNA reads TGTGCCAGCAGCAGGGACGGCGATAATGAAAAACTGTTTTTT.

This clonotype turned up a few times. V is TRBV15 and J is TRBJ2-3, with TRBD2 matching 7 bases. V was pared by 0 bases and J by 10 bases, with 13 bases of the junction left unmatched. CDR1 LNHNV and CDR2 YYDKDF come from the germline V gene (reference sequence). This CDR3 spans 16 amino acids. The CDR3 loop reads CATSRDWRIRDYAQYF. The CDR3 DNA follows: TGTGCCACCAGCAGAGATTGGAGGATCCGGGACTATGCGCAGTATTTT.

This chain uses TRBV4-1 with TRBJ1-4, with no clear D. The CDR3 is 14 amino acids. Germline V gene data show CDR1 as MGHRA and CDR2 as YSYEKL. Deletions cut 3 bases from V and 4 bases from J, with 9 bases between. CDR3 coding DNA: TGCGCCAGCAGCCAGGACGGCATTAATGAAAAACTGTTTTTT. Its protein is CASSQDGINEKLFF.

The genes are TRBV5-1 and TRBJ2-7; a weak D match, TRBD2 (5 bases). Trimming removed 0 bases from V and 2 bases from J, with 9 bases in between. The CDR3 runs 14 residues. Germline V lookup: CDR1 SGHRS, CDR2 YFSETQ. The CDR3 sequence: CASSLAAVTYEQYF. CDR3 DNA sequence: TGCGCCAGCAGCTTGGCAGCGGTAACCTACGAGCAGTACTTC.

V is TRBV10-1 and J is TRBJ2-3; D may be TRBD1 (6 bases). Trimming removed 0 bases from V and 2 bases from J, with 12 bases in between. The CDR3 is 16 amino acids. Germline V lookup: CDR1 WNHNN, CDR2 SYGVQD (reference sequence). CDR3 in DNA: TGCGCCAGCAGTGAGTCTCGTCCAGGGGCCACAGATACGCAGTATTTT. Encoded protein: CASSESRPGATDTQYF.

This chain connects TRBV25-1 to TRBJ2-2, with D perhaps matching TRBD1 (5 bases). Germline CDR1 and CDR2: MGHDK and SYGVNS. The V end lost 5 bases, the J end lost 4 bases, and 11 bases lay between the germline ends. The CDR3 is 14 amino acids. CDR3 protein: CASSSRASTGELFF. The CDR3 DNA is TGTGCCAGCAGTTCCAGGGCGAGCACCGGGGAGCTGTTTTTT. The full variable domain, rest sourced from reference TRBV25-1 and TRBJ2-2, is EADIYQTPRYLVIGTGKKITLECSQTMGHDKMYWYQQDPGMELHLIHYSYGVNSTEKGDLSSESTVSRIRTEHFPLTLESARPSHTSQYLCASSSRASTGELFFGEGSRLTVL.

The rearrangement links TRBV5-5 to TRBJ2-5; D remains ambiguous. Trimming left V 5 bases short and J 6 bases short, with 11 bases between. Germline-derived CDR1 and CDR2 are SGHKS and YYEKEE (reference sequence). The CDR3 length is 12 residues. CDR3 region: CASSYVGKTQYF. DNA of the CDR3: TGTGCCAGCAGTTACGTGGGAAAGACCCAGTACTTC.

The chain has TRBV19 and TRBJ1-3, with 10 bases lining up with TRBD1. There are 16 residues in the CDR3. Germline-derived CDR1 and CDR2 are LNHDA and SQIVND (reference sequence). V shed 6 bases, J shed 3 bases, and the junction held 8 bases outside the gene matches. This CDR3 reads CASRPTTGGYGNTIYF. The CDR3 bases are TGTGCCAGTAGACCCACGACAGGGGGCTATGGAAACACCATATATTTT.

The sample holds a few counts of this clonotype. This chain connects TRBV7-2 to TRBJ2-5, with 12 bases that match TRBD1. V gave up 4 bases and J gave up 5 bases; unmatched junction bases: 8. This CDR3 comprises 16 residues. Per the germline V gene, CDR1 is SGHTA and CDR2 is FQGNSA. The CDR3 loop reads CASSSPGQGAFETQYF. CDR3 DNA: TGTGCCAGCAGCTCACCGGGACAGGGGGCTTTTGAGACCCAGTACTTC.

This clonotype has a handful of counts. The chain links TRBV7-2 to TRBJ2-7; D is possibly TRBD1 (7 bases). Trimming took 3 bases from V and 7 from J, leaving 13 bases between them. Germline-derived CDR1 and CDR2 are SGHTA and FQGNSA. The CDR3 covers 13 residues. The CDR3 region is CASSLGRGREQYF. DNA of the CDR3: TGTGCCAGCAGCTTGGGCAGGGGGAGGGAGCAGTACTTC.

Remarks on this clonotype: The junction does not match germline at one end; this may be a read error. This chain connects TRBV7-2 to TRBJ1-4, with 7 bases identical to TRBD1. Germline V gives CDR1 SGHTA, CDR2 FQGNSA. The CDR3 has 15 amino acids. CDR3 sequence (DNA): TGTGCCAGCAGCGTTCGGACAGGAGGTGTGGAAATACTGTTTTTT. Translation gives CASSVRTGGVEILFF.